These T cell receptor beta chains were read from a single sample in a study of blood T cell repertoires in COVID-19. Profiled with immunoSEQ multiplex PCR; TCRdb holds only in-frame clones, not every one. Among under 250,000 clones listed, about 88% were seen once. Sequencing was carried out using peripheral blood. The receptors were gathered from a man in his forties or fifties who had recovered from COVID-19. CDR3s include the opening cysteine and the closing phenylalanine or tryptophan. Each record gives: CDR3 DNA, CDR3 protein, J gene, V gene, D gene, clone size. D genes are given only for firm matches. Not all rows give a size; the values are once, few, many and, for expanded clones, a class.

CDR3 DNA: TGTGCCAGCAGCCAAGGGGGCAGCGGGAGAGGTTTTGAGCAGTTCTTC
CDR3 protein: CASSQGGSGRGFEQFF
J gene: TRBJ2-1
V gene: TRBV3-1/TRBV3-2
D gene: TRBD2
clone size: NA

CDR3 DNA: TGCGCCAGCAGCCAAGAGGCAGGCTACTACGAGCAGTACTTC
CDR3 protein: CASSQEAGYYEQYF
J gene: TRBJ2-7
V gene: TRBV4-1
D gene: NA
clone size: NA

CDR3 DNA: TGTGCCAGCTCATCTCTAGCGGGGACGAATGGAGATACGCAGTATTTT
CDR3 protein: CASSSLAGTNGDTQYF
J gene: TRBJ2-3
V gene: TRBV18
D gene: TRBD2
clone size: NA

CDR3 DNA: TGTGCCAGCAGCTTCAGACGGAGCTCCTACAATGAGCAGTTCTTC
CDR3 protein: CASSFRRSSYNEQFF
J gene: TRBJ2-1
V gene: TRBV11-2
D gene: NA
clone size: NA

CDR3 DNA: TGTGCCAGCAGCCCTCAGGGCAATGAGCAGTTCTTC
CDR3 protein: CASSPQGNEQFF
J gene: TRBJ2-1
V gene: TRBV14
D gene: NA
clone size: NA

CDR3 DNA: TGTGCCAGCAGCGCTAGGTACACAGGGTACTATGGCTACACCTTC
CDR3 protein: CASSARYTGYYGYTF
J gene: TRBJ1-2
V gene: TRBV11-2
D gene: NA
clone size: NA

CDR3 DNA: TGTGCCAGCAGTTTATTAGTGATAGCGGGAGGGAGGGCAGATACGCAGTATTTT
CDR3 protein: CASSLLVIAGGRADTQYF
J gene: TRBJ2-3
V gene: TRBV28
D gene: TRBD2
clone size: once

CDR3 DNA: TGTGCCAGCAGGGGGAGGAGGCTGTTTTTT
CDR3 protein: CASRGRRLFF
J gene: TRBJ2-2
V gene: TRBV12-3/TRBV12-4
D gene: NA
clone size: NA

CDR3 DNA: TGTGCCAGCAGCTTGGTGCAGATCTCCTACGAGCAGTACTTC
CDR3 protein: CASSLVQISYEQYF
J gene: TRBJ2-7
V gene: TRBV5-6
D gene: NA
clone size: NA

CDR3 DNA: TGTGCCAGCAGCGCTCGCCCGACTAGCGCTATCGACAATGAGCAGTTCTTC
CDR3 protein: CASSARPTSAIDNEQFF
J gene: TRBJ2-1
V gene: TRBV9
D gene: TRBD2
clone size: few

CDR3 DNA: TGCGCCAGCAGCGGACAGGGGACTCTTGACAATGAGCAGTTCTTC
CDR3 protein: CASSGQGTLDNEQFF
J gene: TRBJ2-1
V gene: TRBV5-1
D gene: TRBD1
clone size: NA

CDR3 DNA: TGTGCCAGCAGTGAAGTCGTAAATTCACCCCTCCACTTT
CDR3 protein: CASSEVVNSPLHF
J gene: TRBJ1-6
V gene: TRBV6-1
D gene: NA
clone size: once

CDR3 DNA: TGCGCCAGCACCCCCGGGGGACAGGAGAATCAGCCCCAGCATTTT
CDR3 protein: CASTPGGQENQPQHF
J gene: TRBJ1-5
V gene: TRBV10-1
D gene: TRBD1
clone size: NA

CDR3 DNA: TGTGCCAGCGCCCAAAGTCGGACAGCGAGCACAGATACGCAGTATTTT
CDR3 protein: CASAQSRTASTDTQYF
J gene: TRBJ2-3
V gene: TRBV7-2
D gene: NA
clone size: once

CDR3 DNA: TGTGCCAGCAGGGGACAGGGGTTGGGCTCCTACGAGCAGTACTTC
CDR3 protein: CASRGQGLGSYEQYF
J gene: TRBJ2-7
V gene: TRBV28
D gene: TRBD1
clone size: NA

CDR3 DNA: TGTGCCAGCAGTTTGAGCGGAAATTCACCCCTCCACTTT
CDR3 protein: CASSLSGNSPLHF
J gene: TRBJ1-6
V gene: TRBV12-3/TRBV12-4
D gene: NA
clone size: NA

CDR3 DNA: TGTGCCAGCAGCACGACAGGGGGCGGAAACACCATATATTTT
CDR3 protein: CASSTTGGGNTIYF
J gene: TRBJ1-3
V gene: TRBV7-6
D gene: TRBD1
clone size: once

CDR3 DNA: TGCAGCGTCCCCGGACTAGCTAGCACAGATACGCAGTATTTT
CDR3 protein: CSVPGLASTDTQYF
J gene: TRBJ2-3
V gene: TRBV29-1
D gene: TRBD2
clone size: NA

CDR3 DNA: TGTGCCAGCAGTGGTAGGGGGGGAGTGCCCTACAATGAGCAGTTCTTC
CDR3 protein: CASSGRGGVPYNEQFF
J gene: TRBJ2-1
V gene: TRBV25-1
D gene: NA
clone size: NA